Each of the 31 T cell receptor beta chains below was sequenced from the same sample in a study of response to subunit inactivated influenza vaccine. From the RT-PCR reads, TCRdb called clonotypes with MiXCR, one entry per CDR3 protein. The sample shows 500,000 to 550,000 distinct CDR3 sequences, 6.5% to 8% of them seen only once. The sample consisted of PBMCs from blood, taken roughly 24 months after vaccination. The receptors here all came from a man between 50 and 75 years old who received an inactivated influenza vaccine.

This clonotype was observed a handful of times. This sequence joins TRBV3-1 and TRBJ1-3; no firm D call. V shed 6 bases and J shed 0 bases, with 6 bases lying between them. Germline CDR1 LGHDT, CDR2 YNNKEL (reference sequence). The CDR3 extends over 13 amino acids. The CDR3 spells CASRVRSGNTIYF. Written as DNA, the CDR3 is TGTGCCAGCAGGGTCCGCTCTGGAAACACCATATATTTT.

This clonotype was seen a few times. The V gene is TRBV11-2, the J gene TRBJ2-1; possible D gene TRBD2, 5 bases. Trimming took off 5 bases at V and 5 bases at J, with 10 bases between the two ends. The CDR3 is made up of 13 amino acids. Per germline, CDR1 SGHAT and CDR2 FQNNGV. The DNA of the CDR3 is TGTGCCAGCAGCCGAACCGGGGACAATGAGCAGTTCTTC. Protein product: CASSRTGDNEQFF.

A word on this clonotype: Its ends do not fully match the called genes, so a read error is possible. CDR3 DNA sequence: TGTGCCAGCACTTACGGGAGCGGACCCTACGAGCAGTACTTC. It is translated as CASTYGSGPYEQYF. This chain connects TRBV6-5 to TRBJ2-7; TRBD2 might be the D (6 bases). The CDR3 extends over 14 amino acids. Germline-derived CDR1 and CDR2 are MNHEY and SVGAGI.

This clonotype was seen repeatedly, ten times or more. This rearrangement joins TRBV7-2 to TRBJ2-7; no clear D gene. Germline values: CDR1 SGHTA, CDR2 FQGNSA. Trimming removed 5 bases at V and 3 bases at J, with 5 bases between. This CDR3 spans 11 amino acids. This CDR3 is CASSNLYEQYF. In DNA, the CDR3 is TGTGCCAGCAGCAACCTCTACGAGCAGTACTTC. Together with reference TRBV7-2 and TRBJ2-7, the CDR3 gives the full variable domain: GAGVSQSPSNKVTEKGKDVELRCDPISGHTALYWYRQSLGQGLEFLIYFQGNSAPDKSGLPSDRFSAERTGGSVSTLTIQRTQQEDSAVYLCASSNLYEQYFGPGTRLTVT.

This clonotype was seen only a few times. CDR3 coding DNA: TGCAGTGCTCTGTACCAGGTGAACACTGAAGCTTTCTTT. Translated: CSALYQVNTEAFF. This chain links TRBV20-1 with TRBJ1-1; D unclear. V was trimmed by 5 bases and J by 0 bases, leaving 10 bases between them. Germline V CDR1 and CDR2: DFQATT, SNEGSKA (reference sequence). CDR3 size: 13 residues.

The CDR3 DNA follows: TGCAGTGCTAGAAGTCCATCCTACAATGAGCAGTTCTTC. It specifies CSARSPSYNEQFF. This chain connects TRBV20-1 to TRBJ2-1, with D unclear. Germline CDR1 is DFQATT and CDR2 is SNEGSKA (reference sequence). This CDR3 has 13 residues. V lost 2 bases and J 1 base, leaving 6 bases between the germline ends.

This clonotype showed up many times. This chain connects TRBV3-1 to TRBJ2-2; D possibly corresponds to TRBD1 (5 bases). CDR1 is LGHDT and CDR2 is YNNKEL in the germline V gene (reference sequence). The CDR3 consists of 14 residues. Trimming pared 3 bases from V and 4 bases from J, leaving 9 bases between. The DNA for the CDR3 is TGTGCCAGCAGCCAGGGGCCGGGCACCGGGGAGCTGTTTTTT. This gives the protein CASSQGPGTGELFF. Filled out from reference TRBV3-1 and TRBJ2-2, the complete variable domain reads DTAVSQTPKYLVTQMGNDKSIKCEQNLGHDTMYWYKQDSKKFLKIMFSYNNKELIINETVPNRFSPKSPDKAHLNLHINSLELGDSAVYFCASSQGPGTGELFFGEGSRLTVL.

This clonotype has just a few counts. The chain is built from TRBV25-1 and TRBJ1-2, with D unclear. Deletions cut 1 base from V and 7 bases from J, with 13 bases between. CDR3 length: 14 residues. Germline-derived CDR1 and CDR2 are MGHDK and SYGVNS. Here the CDR3 reads CASSESAGAGGYTF. CDR3 DNA: TGTGCCAGCAGTGAATCAGCAGGTGCAGGTGGCTACACCTTC.

This clonotype was counted many times. The V gene is TRBV20-1, the J gene TRBJ2-3, with 7 bases that match TRBD2. Germline V lookup: CDR1 DFQATT, CDR2 SNEGSKA (reference sequence). V lost 4 bases and J lost 1; bases outside the gene matches: 5. The CDR3 runs 14 residues. CDR3 sequence reads: CSATWGGGTDTQYF. In DNA form, the CDR3 reads TGCAGTGCTACTTGGGGGGGGGGCACAGATACGCAGTATTTT.

J is TRBJ2-4 and V is TRBV7-2; D perhaps matches TRBD1 (5 bases). This CDR3 has 13 amino acids. V gave up 8 bases and J gave up 4 bases, with 12 bases separating them. Germline V lookup: CDR1 SGHTA, CDR2 FQGNSA. The CDR3 is CASSGASKNIQYF. The CDR3 DNA reads as TGTGCCAGCTCTGGGGCGTCTAAAAACATTCAGTACTTC.

This clonotype was seen ten or more times. V usage is TRBV5-6 and J usage is TRBJ2-3; D may be TRBD2 (6 bases). This CDR3 has 13 amino acids. The V gene lost 4 bases and the J gene lost 3 bases, with 9 bases spanning the gap. Looked up from germline, CDR1 is SGHDT and CDR2 is YYEEEE. Here the CDR3 DNA reads TGTGCCAGCAGCCGGACTATGACAGATACGCAGTATTTT. Its translation is CASSRTMTDTQYF.

Only a few counts were recorded for this clonotype. J is TRBJ2-7 and V is TRBV3-1, with 9 nucleotides matching TRBD1. CDR1 and CDR2 (germline): LGHDT, YNNKEL (reference sequence). The CDR3 is made up of 16 amino acids. V shed 2 bases and J 6 bases; nucleotides not matched to a gene: 11. Here the CDR3 DNA reads TGTGCCAGCAGCCAACCTAGGCACAGGGGGCGCGTCGAGCAGTACTTC. This encodes CASSQPRHRGRVEQYF.

This clonotype was counted a few times. This sequence joins TRBV7-2 and TRBJ2-1; no firm D call. CDR3 length: 14 amino acids. V was cut by 3 bases and J by 1 base, with 7 bases left in between. CDR1 and CDR2 from the germline V gene are SGHTA and FQGNSA. The CDR3 sequence: CASSFAQSYNEQFF. The CDR3 nucleotides read TGTGCCAGCAGCTTTGCACAGTCCTACAATGAGCAGTTCTTC.

This clonotype was picked up many times. The genes are TRBV11-2 and TRBJ2-5, with 8 bases identical to TRBD2. The CDR3 loop spans 13 amino acids. The V segment lost 5 bases and the J segment 4 bases; nucleotides outside the gene matches: 3. Germline loops: CDR1 SGHAT, CDR2 FQNNGV. In DNA form, the CDR3 reads TGTGCCAGCAGCCCCGGGACTAGAGAGACCCAGTACTTC. Its protein is CASSPGTRETQYF.

This clonotype has a count of ten or more. Germline and junction disagree at one end, which may indicate a read error. The CDR3, as DNA: TGTGCCAGCTCCCCACGGGGAGGGGACGAGCAGTACTTC. Residues: CASSPRGGDEQYF. The chain employs TRBV18 and TRBJ2-7; 7 bases match TRBD2. There are 13 residues in the CDR3. Germline-derived CDR1 and CDR2 are KGHSH and LQKENI.

V usage is TRBV25-1 and J usage is TRBJ1-2; D remains unclear. The germline V gene has CDR1 MGHDK and CDR2 SYGVNS. V was shortened by 4 bases and J by 8 bases, with 11 bases between the two germline ends. This CDR3 has 12 amino acids. The CDR3 sequence is CASSARVGGYTF. Here the CDR3 DNA reads TGTGCCAGCAGTGCCCGGGTCGGGGGCTACACCTTC.

There are many counts of this clonotype. The chain couples TRBV29-1 to TRBJ2-3, with 11 bases aligning to TRBD2. The germline V gene encodes CDR1 SQVTM and CDR2 ANQGSEA. V was pared by 4 bases and J by 2 bases, with 5 bases of the junction left unmatched. The CDR3 totals 15 residues. This CDR3 is CSVGLAGGNTDTQYF. The CDR3 nucleotides are TGCAGCGTTGGGCTAGCGGGGGGAAACACAGATACGCAGTATTTT.

The gene calls are TRBV12-3 or TRBV12-4 and TRBJ1-1; 7 nucleotides align to TRBD1. Trimming at V came to 6 bases and at J to 7 bases, leaving 11 bases not matched to a gene. The CDR3 totals 14 residues. For the CDR3, the DNA is TGTGCCAGCAGACGACAGGGAGGGTTTTATGAAGCTTTCTTT. Protein: CASRRQGGFYEAFF.

There are a few counts of this clonotype. The chain recombines TRBV7-2 with TRBJ2-1; D might be TRBD1 (6 bases). The V gene's germline CDR1 is SGHTA and CDR2 FQGNSA. This CDR3 spans 17 amino acids. The V end was cut by 3 bases, the J end by 1 base, with 16 bases between. CDR3: CASSFLLQGASYNEQFF. The CDR3 coding sequence is TGTGCCAGCAGCTTTCTCCTACAGGGAGCTTCCTACAATGAGCAGTTCTTC. The variable domain in full, completed from reference TRBV7-2 and TRBJ2-1, reads GAGVSQSPSNKVTEKGKDVELRCDPISGHTALYWYRQSLGQGLEFLIYFQGNSAPDKSGLPSDRFSAERTGGSVSTLTIQRTQQEDSAVYLCASSFLLQGASYNEQFFGPGTRLTVL.

The chain couples TRBV12-3 or TRBV12-4 to TRBJ1-2; D is unresolved. V lost 2 bases and J 4 bases, leaving 8 bases between the germline ends. The CDR3 runs 13 residues. The CDR3 sequence is CASSLMRAYGYTF. The CDR3 DNA sequence: TGTGCCAGCAGTTTAATGAGAGCCTATGGCTACACCTTC.

The sample holds many counts of this clonotype. The chain employs TRBV29-1 and TRBJ1-2, with D tentatively TRBD1 (5 bases). The V end was cut by 3 bases, the J end by 8 bases, with 13 bases between. Germline V CDR1 and CDR2: SQVTM, ANQGSEA. CDR3 length: 12 residues. The CDR3: CSVDDGASGYTF. DNA of the CDR3: TGCAGCGTTGATGATGGGGCAAGCGGCTACACCTTC.

In this sample, this clonotype turned up a few times. The chain combines TRBV11-2 with TRBJ2-7; 15 nucleotides line up with TRBD2. This CDR3 is built from 15 residues. Trimming removed 5 bases from V and 7 bases from J; junction bases left unmatched: 6. Germline V CDR1 and CDR2: SGHAT, FQNNGV. The CDR3 region is CASSPGLAGGPEQYF. As DNA, the CDR3 is TGTGCCAGCAGCCCCGGACTAGCGGGAGGGCCAGAGCAGTACTTC.

This chain uses TRBV15 with TRBJ2-1; weak D call: TRBD2 (5 bases). Germline V gene data show CDR1 as LNHNV and CDR2 as YYDKDF (reference sequence). V lost 0 bases, J lost 7 bases, and 13 bases lay in between. This CDR3 is built from 15 residues. The CDR3 spells CATSRDRISENEQFF. CDR3 DNA: TGTGCCACCAGCAGAGATCGGATTAGCGAGAATGAGCAGTTCTTC.

This clonotype occurred a few times. The chain employs TRBV5-1 and TRBJ2-3; no reliable D call. The germline V gene has CDR1 SGHRS and CDR2 YFSETQ. This CDR3 is 17 amino acids long. Between the trimmed V and J ends, which lost 4 bases and 4 bases, there was a span of 22 bases. CDR3 region: CASSESTPPGPADTQYF. DNA of the CDR3: TGCGCCAGCAGCGAATCGACTCCCCCCGGACCCGCAGATACGCAGTATTTT.

This clonotype was detected only a few times. J is TRBJ2-3 and V is TRBV2; 11 nucleotides match TRBD2. CDR1 is SNHLY and CDR2 is FYNNEI in the germline V gene. The CDR3 consists of 18 residues. V was clipped by 5 bases and J by 1 base; unmatched bases: 11. The DNA of the CDR3 is TGTGCCAGCAGTCCCGGGGTAGCGGGGGGGAAGGGCACAGATACGCAGTATTTT. Protein product: CASSPGVAGGKGTDTQYF.

The table lists this clonotype with many counts. This chain connects TRBV24-1 to TRBJ2-1, with 11 positions matching TRBD2. CDR3 length: 16 amino acids. V shed 1 base, J shed 10 bases, and the junction held 8 bases outside the gene matches. From germline, CDR1 is KGHDR and CDR2 SFDVKD. CDR3 sequence reads: CATSDFSGGAVPEQFF. For the CDR3, the DNA is TGTGCCACCAGTGATTTTAGCGGGGGGGCCGTCCCCGAGCAGTTCTTC.

The V and J genes are TRBV11-1 and TRBJ2-1; 8 positions agree with TRBD2. In germline, CDR1 is SGHAT, CDR2 FQDESV (reference sequence). The CDR3 is 17 residues long. V shed 4 bases, J shed 1 base, and the junction held 9 bases outside the gene matches. The CDR3 region has the DNA TGTGCCAGCAGCTCTCGCGGGCTAGCGGGTTCCTACAATGAGCAGTTCTTC. Its protein is CASSSRGLAGSYNEQFF.

The chain is built from TRBV12-3 or TRBV12-4 and TRBJ2-7, with 7 nucleotides matching TRBD1. J gave up 2 bases and V 1 base, and 5 bases lay outside the gene matches. CDR3 length equals 15 residues. The DNA of the CDR3 is TGTGCCAGCAGTTTAGGGTCGGGACAGACCTACGAGCAGTACTTC. Residues: CASSLGSGQTYEQYF.

This clonotype was counted at least ten times. The gene calls are TRBV6-1 and TRBJ1-6, with 10 nucleotides matching TRBD1. V lost 6 bases and J lost 11; bases outside the gene matches: 13. The germline V gene has CDR1 MNHNS and CDR2 SASEGT. This CDR3 contains 16 residues. CDR3: CASRHGTGAYEAPLHF. For the CDR3, the DNA is TGTGCCAGCAGACACGGGACAGGGGCTTACGAAGCACCCCTCCACTTT.

This clonotype was seen many times. The chain carries TRBV5-1 and TRBJ2-1; TRBD1 matches 7 bases. The germline V gene encodes CDR1 SGHRS and CDR2 YFSETQ. CDR3 size: 17 residues. V was clipped by 2 bases and J by 6 bases; unmatched bases: 14. The CDR3 nucleotides are TGCGCCAGCAGCTTTCGCCGGGACAGCTGGGCTCTCAATGAGCAGTTCTTC. Amino acid sequence: CASSFRRDSWALNEQFF.

The rearrangement uses TRBV12-3 or TRBV12-4 and TRBJ2-7; TRBD2 matches at 7 bases. This CDR3 comprises 14 residues. The ends lost 1 base at V and 3 bases at J; junction bases unmatched: 3. The CDR3 is CASSLERGYYEQYF. The CDR3 region has the DNA TGTGCCAGCAGTTTAGAGCGGGGATACTACGAGCAGTACTTC.